This paragraph reports one T cell receptor (beta chain). Antigen specificity is unknown. This entry belongs to a study of identifying expanded T cells in peripheral blood. Study results and caveats: Two-week clone count variance significantly increased as total template count grew. Technical replicates showed about 1.1 changed clones; two weeks 15 to 20; four weeks 19.

Germline CDR1 SGHAT, CDR2 FQDESV (reference sequence). The CDR3 length is 14 residues. J gave up 1 base and V 7 bases, and 4 bases lay outside the gene matches. Method: immunoSEQ multiplex PCR; TCRdb's copy keeps in-frame clones and lacks some. The data contain fewer than 85,000 clones, 80% to 90% of them singletons. This receptor was identified in a person aged 18 to 70 in good health. Sequenced: blood. The chain couples TRBV11-1 to TRBJ1-1; 9 bases align to TRBD1. DNA of the CDR3: TGTGCCAGCACCGGACAGGGGAGGAACACTGAAGCTTTCTTT. The encoded protein is CASTGQGRNTEAFF.